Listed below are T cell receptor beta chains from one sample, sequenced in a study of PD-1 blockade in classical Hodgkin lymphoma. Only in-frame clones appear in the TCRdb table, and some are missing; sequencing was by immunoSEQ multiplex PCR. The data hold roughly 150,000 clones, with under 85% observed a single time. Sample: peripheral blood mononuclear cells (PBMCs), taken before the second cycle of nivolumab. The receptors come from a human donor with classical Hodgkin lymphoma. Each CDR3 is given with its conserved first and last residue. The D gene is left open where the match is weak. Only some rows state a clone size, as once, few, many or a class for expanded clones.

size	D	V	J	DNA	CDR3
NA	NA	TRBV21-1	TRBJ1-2	TGTGCCAGCAGCCAAGGGCACAGCTATGGCTACACCTTC	CASSQGHSYGYTF
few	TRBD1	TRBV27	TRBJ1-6	TGTGCCAGCAGTTTCCGGACAGGGAGCTCCTATAATTCACCCCTCCACTTT	CASSFRTGSSYNSPLHF
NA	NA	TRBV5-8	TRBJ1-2	TGTGCCAGCAGCTTGGCCCCTGAGAACTATGGCTACACCTTC	CASSLAPENYGYTF
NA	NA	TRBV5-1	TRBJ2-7	TGCGCCAGCAGCTTAAAGCCATCTGAAAGCTACGAGCAGTACTTC	CASSLKPSESYEQYF
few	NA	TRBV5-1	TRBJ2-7	TGCGCCAGCAGCTTGCCTAGTCGGCTCCCCTACGAGCAGTACTTC	CASSLPSRLPYEQYF
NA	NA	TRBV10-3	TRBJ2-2	TGTGCCATCAAACAAGCGGTAAACACCGGGGAGCTGTTTTTT	CAIKQAVNTGELFF
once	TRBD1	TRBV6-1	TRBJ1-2	TGTGCCAGCAGTGGGACCCGGGACAGGGATGGCTACACCTTC	CASSGTRDRDGYTF
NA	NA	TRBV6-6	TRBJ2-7	TGTGCCAGCAGTCCGGGACCCCTCGAGCAGTACTTC	CASSPGPLEQYF
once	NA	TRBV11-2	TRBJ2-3	TGTGCCAGCAGCTTAGGGGTGCGGAGGAGGGCAGATACGCAGTATTTT	CASSLGVRRRADTQYF
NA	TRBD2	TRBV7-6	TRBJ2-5	TGTGCCAGCAGCTCCAGACTGGGACTAGCGGGAGAAGAGACCCAGTACTTC	CASSSRLGLAGEETQYF
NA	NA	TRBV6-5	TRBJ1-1	TGTGCCAGCAGTATGGGCGGCACTGAAGCTTTCTTT	CASSMGGTEAFF
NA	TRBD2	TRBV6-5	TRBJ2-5	TGTGCCAGCAGTTACTCGCCAGCGGGAGGGGCCGAGACCCAGTACTTC	CASSYSPAGGAETQYF
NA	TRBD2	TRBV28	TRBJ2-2	TGTGCCAGCAGCACCCCTTTGGGTAGCGGGGCTGACACCGGGGAGCTGTTTTTT	CASSTPLGSGADTGELFF
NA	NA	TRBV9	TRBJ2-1	TGTGCCAGCAGCGTAGGGAGGGGAACCTACAATGAGCAGTTCTTC	CASSVGRGTYNEQFF
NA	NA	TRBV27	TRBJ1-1	TGTGCCAGTCAGGGACCCTACGGGAGACACACTGAAGCTTTCTTT	CASQGPYGRHTEAFF
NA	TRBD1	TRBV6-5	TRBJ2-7	TGTGCCAGCAGTTACCGGGGACAGGGCGCCTACGAGCAGTACTTC	CASSYRGQGAYEQYF
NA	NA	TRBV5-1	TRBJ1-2	TGCGCCAGCAGCCCTCAACCGGGGGAAGGCTACACCTTC	CASSPQPGEGYTF
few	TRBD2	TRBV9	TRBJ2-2	TGTGCCAGCAGCCCAACTTCTAGCGGCACCGGGGAGCTGTTTTTT	CASSPTSSGTGELFF
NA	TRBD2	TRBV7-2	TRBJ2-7	TGTGCCAGCAGCGGACTAGCGGGAGCCTACGAGCAGTACTTC	CASSGLAGAYEQYF
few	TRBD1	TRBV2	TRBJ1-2	TGTGCCAGCAGTTTCGACAGGGCCTATGGCTACACCTTC	CASSFDRAYGYTF
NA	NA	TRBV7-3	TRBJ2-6	TGTGCCAGCAGCCCACTGACAGGGACTAGCTCTGGGGCCAACGTCCTGACTTTC	CASSPLTGTSSGANVLTF
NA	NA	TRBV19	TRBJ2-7	TGTGCCAGTAGTATAGGACGCAGGCAGTACTTC	CASSIGRRQYF
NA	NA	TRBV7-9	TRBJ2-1	TGTGCCAGCAGCTTCGCTGGCCTAGATGAGCAGTTCTTC	CASSFAGLDEQFF